This T cell receptor (beta chain) was recovered during a study of T cells in Graves' hyperthyroidism and ophthalmopathy. Regarding the study as a whole: Most thyroid clonotypes expanded above 0.001 were also detected in blood.

J gave up 1 base and V 3 bases, and 1 base lay outside the gene matches. The CDR3 runs 14 residues. Germline V gives CDR1 SNHLY, CDR2 FYNNEI. Regions amplified from RNA transcripts were the TCR beta CDR3 regions. A first-round RT-PCR of the TCR CDR3 used the HTBI primer set. Via MiXCR, TCRdb re-called the multiplex PCR reads, giving one row per CDR3 protein. The sample holds more than 650,000 distinct CDR3 sequences; around 15% are singletons and the top ten take about 9.4%. This clonotype was found many times. No antigen is known for it. The sequenced sample consisted of blood. This receptor was identified in a woman under 30 with Graves' hyperthyroidism. This chain joins TRBV2 and TRBJ2-7; 9 nucleotides agree with TRBD2. The CDR3 DNA sequence: TGTGCCAGCAGTGAGCTAGCGGGGTCCTACGAGCAGTACTTC. It translates to CASSELAGSYEQYF.